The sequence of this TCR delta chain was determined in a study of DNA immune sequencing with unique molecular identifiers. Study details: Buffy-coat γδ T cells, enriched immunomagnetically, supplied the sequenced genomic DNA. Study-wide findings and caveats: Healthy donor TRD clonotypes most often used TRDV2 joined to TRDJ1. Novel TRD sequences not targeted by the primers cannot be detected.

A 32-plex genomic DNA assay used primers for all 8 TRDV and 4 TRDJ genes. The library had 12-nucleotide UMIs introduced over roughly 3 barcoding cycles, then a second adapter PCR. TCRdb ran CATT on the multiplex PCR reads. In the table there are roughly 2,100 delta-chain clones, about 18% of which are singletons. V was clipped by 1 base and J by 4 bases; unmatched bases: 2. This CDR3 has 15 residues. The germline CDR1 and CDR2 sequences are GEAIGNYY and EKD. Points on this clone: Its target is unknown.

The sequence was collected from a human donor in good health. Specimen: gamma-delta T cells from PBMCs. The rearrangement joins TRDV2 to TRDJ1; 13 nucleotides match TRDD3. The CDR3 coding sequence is TGTGCCTGTGACACACTGGGGGATACGAACGATAAACTCATCTTT. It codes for CACDTLGDTNDKLIF.